The TCR beta chain described here comes from a study of T cell clones after liver transplantation. Per the germline V gene, CDR1 is SGDLS and CDR2 is YYNGEE. V lost 4 bases and J lost 5; bases outside the gene matches: 9. This CDR3 is built from 14 residues. TCRdb's table, derived via immunoSEQ multiplex PCR, lists solely in-frame clones and lacks some. The table records approximately 6,000 clones, 70% to 85% of them present only once. The sequence was obtained from a human patient who received a liver transplant. Some of the T cells might come from the graft donor. The source was CD8+ T cells from blood, collected 24 months after liver transplant. The rearrangement uses TRBV9 and TRBJ2-7, with 7 bases aligning to TRBD1. This CDR3 is CASSQGGRPHEQYF. CDR3 in DNA: TGTGCCAGCAGCCAAGGGGGCAGACCGCACGAGCAGTACTTC.